This T cell receptor (beta chain) was identified in a study of blood T cell repertoires in COVID-19 (dated by TCRdb to about 2020). At the level of the whole study: Samples covering the acute and convalescent phases of COVID-19 were provided by collaborators in the United States, Italy and Spain. The material from the prospective study consisted of cDNA or gDNA derived from T cells, B-cell-depleted T cells, or PBMCs. Deeply sampled blood TCRbeta repertoires from subjects exposed to, actively infected with, or recovered from COVID-19 were included in the dataset. The repertoires were made available in a free public database intended to serve as a resource for research on the immune response to SARS-CoV-2. The samples were drawn from two sources: the first 160 participants of the ongoing ImmuneRACE study, and 1,000 to 1,500 subjects contributed by 6 global collaborators. Nearly every sample came with metadata listing a de-identified subject ID, COVID-19 status, age in years and sex. HLA class I and class II types, where available, came from metadata supplied by the sample provider rather than from assay-based typing.

V ends up 4 bases short and J 5 bases short, with an unmatched junction base count of 10. CDR1 MGHRA and CDR2 YSYEKL are derived from the germline V gene. The CDR3 sequence holds 17 residues, the cysteine and phenylalanine included. Left in the record is the CDR3 DNA by itself, 51 bases read in frame from the first base. Each collaborating institution followed its own protocols to collect whole blood in K2EDTA tubes. Collaborator samples were shipped for TCRbeta analysis as frozen whole blood, isolated PBMCs, or DNA extracted from either sample type. Concerning this clone itself: What antigen it recognizes has not been identified. Base qualities are missing; no much larger clone stands one base away.

What the work shows at the level of the full study, not this receptor alone: How much clinical and demographic metadata was included differed by source and by participant, and the metadata was provided uncurated.

The immunoSEQ Assay, a bias-controlled multiplex PCR, was used to amplify TCRbeta CDR3 regions from genomic DNA. In the paper's pipeline: The number of nucleated cells in each sample was estimated by amplification of reference gene primers within the assay. To quantify the absolute abundance of each unique TCRbeta CDR3 rearrangement, sequence reads were collapsed and filtered. For each sample, productive Simpson clonality was calculated as the square root of Simpson's diversity index over productive rearrangements. Not all clones reach the TCRdb copy of this immuneACCESS table, which keeps in-frame sequences only. Checked studies attribute under half of the gap to unresolved V genes and leave the rest unexplained. Clone size and V and J calls were adopted from that table, with D and trimming inferred from the DNA. For this sample the table gives about 110,000 clones, of which approximately 80% were detected only once. About 3.8% of the sample is taken by the ten largest.

The sequence derives from a woman aged 70-85 years with acute or convalescent COVID-19. Material: peripheral blood. The chain is assembled from TRBV4-1 and TRBJ2-2; 10 central nucleotides agree with TRBD2. DNA sequence: TGCGCCAGCAGCCTCCAATCTGAGCGGGAGGGGACCGGGGAGCTGTTTTTT. Translated, this is CASSLQSEREGTGELFF.